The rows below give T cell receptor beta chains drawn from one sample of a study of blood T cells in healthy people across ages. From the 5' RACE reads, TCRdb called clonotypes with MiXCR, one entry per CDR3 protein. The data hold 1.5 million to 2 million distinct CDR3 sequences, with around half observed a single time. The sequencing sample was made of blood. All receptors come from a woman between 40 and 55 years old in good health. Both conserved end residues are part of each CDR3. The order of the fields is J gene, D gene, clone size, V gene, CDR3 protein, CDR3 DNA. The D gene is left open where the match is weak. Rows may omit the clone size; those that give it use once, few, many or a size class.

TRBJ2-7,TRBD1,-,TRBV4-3,CASSQRSDRVGYEQYF,TGCGCCAGCAGCCAAAGGTCGGACAGGGTAGGCTACGAGCAGTACTTC
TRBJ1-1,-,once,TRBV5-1,CASSPELQGFGAEAFF,TGCGCCAGCAGCCCCGAACTTCAGGGTTTCGGCGCTGAAGCTTTCTTT
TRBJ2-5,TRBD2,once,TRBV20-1,CSAREGTSVFYVQYF,TGCAGTGCTAGAGAAGGTACTAGCGTTTTCTACGTGCAGTACTTC
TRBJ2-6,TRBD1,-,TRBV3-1,CASSQGTGGRSGANVLTF,TGTGCCAGCAGCCAAGGTACAGGGGGAAGGTCTGGGGCCAACGTCCTGACTTTC
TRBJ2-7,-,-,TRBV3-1,CASSQVWAAYEQYF,TGTGCCAGCAGCCAAGTCTGGGCAGCCTACGAGCAGTACTTC
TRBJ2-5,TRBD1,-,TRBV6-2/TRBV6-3,CASSYGTAPSYNEQYF,TGTGCCAGCAGTTACGGGACAGCCCCTTCCTACAATGAGCAGTACTTC
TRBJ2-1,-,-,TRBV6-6,CASSSERGAGEQFF,TGTGCCAGCAGTTCCGAGAGGGGCGCGGGTGAGCAGTTCTTC
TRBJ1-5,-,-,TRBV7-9,CASSLGGMGQPQHF,TGTGCCAGCAGCTTAGGGGGGATGGGGCAGCCCCAGCATTTT
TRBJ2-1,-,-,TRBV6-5,CASSPGTTENEQFF,TGTGCCAGCAGTCCAGGGACCACTGAGAATGAGCAGTTCTTC
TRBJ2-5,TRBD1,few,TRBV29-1,CSVSVRGRQETQYF,TGCAGCGTTTCTGTCAGGGGGCGCCAAGAGACCCAGTACTTC
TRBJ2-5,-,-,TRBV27,CASSRLGGPETQYF,TGTGCCAGCAGTAGGCTTGGTGGTCCGGAGACCCAGTACTTC
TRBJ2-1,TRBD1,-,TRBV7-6,CASARGWQETQFF,TGTGCCAGTGCCAGGGGGTGGCAAGAGACCCAGTTCTTC
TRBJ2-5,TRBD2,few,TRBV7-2,CASSSGLAGGPTETQYF,TGTGCCAGCAGCTCCGGACTAGCGGGGGGGCCTACTGAGACCCAGTACTTC
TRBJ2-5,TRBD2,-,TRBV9,CASSVGTSGVETQYF,TGTGCCAGCAGCGTAGGGACTAGCGGGGTCGAGACCCAGTACTTC
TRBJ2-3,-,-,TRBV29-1,CSVVEKFTDTQYF,TGCAGCGTTGTGGAGAAGTTCACAGATACGCAGTATTTT
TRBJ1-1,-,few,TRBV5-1,CASSTSLGQMNTEAFF,TGCGCCAGCAGCACCTCGCTGGGACAAATGAACACTGAAGCTTTCTTT
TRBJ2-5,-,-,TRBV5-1,CASSPGELKETQYF,TGCGCCAGCAGCCCAGGGGAACTGAAAGAGACCCAGTACTTC
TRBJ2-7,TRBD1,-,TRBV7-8,CASSLYGEGQGAYEQYF,TGTGCCAGCAGCTTATATGGTGAAGGGCAGGGGGCCTACGAGCAGTACTTC
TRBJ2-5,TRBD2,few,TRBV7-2,CASSVAGGPKTQYF,TGTGCCAGCAGCGTAGCGGGGGGGCCTAAGACCCAGTACTTC
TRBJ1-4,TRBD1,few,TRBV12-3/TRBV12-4,CASSRTGGVEKLFF,TGTGCCAGCAGTCGGACAGGGGGGGTTGAAAAACTGTTTTTT
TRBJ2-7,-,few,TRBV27,CASSPRRYEQYF,TGTGCCAGCTCCCCTCGGCGTTACGAGCAGTACTTC
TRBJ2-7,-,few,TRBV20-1,CSAREGPPGDEQYF,TGCAGTGCTAGAGAAGGCCCCCCAGGGGACGAGCAGTACTTC
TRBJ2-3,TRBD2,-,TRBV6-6,CASKRGVSITDTDTQYF,TGTGCCAGCAAGCGGGGGGTCTCCATTACCGACACAGATACGCAGTATTTT
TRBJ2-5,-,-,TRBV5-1,CASSSGFRVRAQETQYF,TGCGCCAGCAGCTCTGGATTCAGGGTGAGGGCCCAGGAGACCCAGTACTTC
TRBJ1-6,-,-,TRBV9,CASSVARGDNSPLHF,TGTGCCAGCAGCGTAGCGAGGGGGGATAATTCACCCCTCCACTTT
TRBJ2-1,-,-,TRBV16,CASSQGSGLNEQFF,TGTGCCAGCAGCCAAGGGAGCGGGCTCAATGAGCAGTTCTTC
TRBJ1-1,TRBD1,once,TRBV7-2,CASSAAQGAGAFF,TGTGCCAGCAGCGCCGCACAGGGGGCGGGGGCTTTCTTT
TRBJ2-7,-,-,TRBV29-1,CSVEVRAIGGHSSYEQYF,TGCAGCGTTGAAGTCCGAGCGATTGGGGGACATTCCTCCTACGAGCAGTACTTC
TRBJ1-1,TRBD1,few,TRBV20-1,CSVEGQGGGTEAFF,TGCAGTGTTGAGGGACAGGGGGGTGGCACTGAAGCTTTCTTT
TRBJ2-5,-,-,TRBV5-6,CASSLLSNQETQYF,TGTGCCAGCAGCTTGCTTTCGAATCAAGAGACCCAGTACTTC
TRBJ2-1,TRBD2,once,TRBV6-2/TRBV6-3,CASSRLAGRVGQFF,TGTGCCAGCAGTCGACTAGCGGGGCGGGTAGGGCAGTTCTTC